This T cell receptor (beta chain) was documented in a study of cytomegalovirus exposure and HLA in healthy donors (dated by TCRdb to the late 2010s). A note on the overall study: In an earlier analysis of 587 of the donors, around 300 Gb of sequence data and 100 million or so unique TCR beta sequences from roughly 190 million T cells were reported. An early release covering roughly 600 HLA-typed donors comprised about 290 gigabases of sequencing data and roughly 85 million unique TCR sequences. Of the roughly 400 genotyped donors, over 65% fell in the genetic ancestry cluster associated with self-reported Caucasian donors. The study aimed to test whether signatures of past pathogen exposure could be identified by cataloging public T cell receptors. Using immunosequencing, the study profiled T cell repertoires from 666 subjects and related those repertoires to cytomegalovirus serostatus. Besides the first cohort of 666 subjects, a separate validation cohort made up of roughly 130 different subjects was used. The study combined high-throughput TCR immunosequencing, statistical association of individual TCRs with disease status, and machine learning to predict cytomegalovirus infection status. A later analysis re-examined previously published TCR beta repertoires from roughly 720 donors and added high-resolution HLA genotyping to investigate patterns of TCR occurrence. Rather than using new phenotypic data, the later analysis identified candidate immune exposures from TCR beta sequences and from how often those sequences occurred across donors. An earlier analysis of more than 450 of the donors used high-throughput TCR beta sequencing to judge whether each TCR beta V gene segment behaved as functional or pseudogenic. Donor age, sex, ethnicity and CMV serostatus were compiled together with the repertoire data. A later genetic analysis took genome-wide SNP genotypes for about three fifths of the 666 donors and used that subset as a discovery cohort. Every discovery cohort repertoire had been produced on one sequencing platform. Both class I and class II loci were covered by HLA typing, at four-digit resolution. Typing coverage varied by locus: about 620-630 donors for A, B, C, DRB1 and DQB1; approximately 500 for DQA1; 600 to 610 for DPA1; 400 to 480 for DPB1. About five DR-DQ haplotypes were handled as single units for association and clustering because linkage in the cohort was strong. Across approximately 420 genotyped donors of the cohort, an average of about 220,000 unique TCR beta nucleotide sequences per donor were sequenced, and approximately 19% of those sequences were non-productive. What the authors observed across the whole study: In vitro tests confirmed that a few of the cytomegalovirus-associated TCR beta chains recognize cytomegalovirus antigens. The classifier was reported to diagnose cytomegalovirus status with high specificity and sensitivity in both the original and validation cohorts. According to a later analysis, parvovirus B19, influenza, CMV and Epstein-Barr virus appeared linked to several top co-occurrence clusters. Strong co-occurrence of HLA alleles, especially DR and DQ, made assigning TCR associations to individual alleles difficult. In a later analysis, most CMV-associated TCR beta chains were found to appear HLA-restricted, with HLA associations seemingly driven largely by CMV exposure. Because HLA typing was missing for some donors at each locus, association tests included only the typed subset. In a later analysis, the rate of TCR association differed among HLA loci, with DRB1 alleles having the most associated TCRs and HLA-C alleles having the fewest. At a false discovery rate of 0.05, a later analysis linked 16,951 TCR beta sequences to specific HLA alleles. In an earlier analysis of about 600 of the donors, most TCR beta V segments appeared in productive rearrangements about 87% or about 30% of the time, broadly matching IMGT annotations. Some IMGT-functional V segments, including TRBV6-2 and TRBV6-3, could not be told apart with the 87-base-pair reads, so those segments were excluded. The presence/absence analyses assumed that sequencing depth was roughly uniform across donors, and that assumption may not be true. In a later analysis, HLA-associated TCR beta chains showed more clonal expansion and lower generation probabilities than non-associated chains that were equally common. In a later genetic analysis, fewer N-insertions in productive TCRs were reported among donors in an Asian-associated ancestry cluster than the approximately 710-donor mean. An association between a missense DCLRE1C variant and V-gene and J-gene trimming of TCR beta chains was found in a later genetic analysis and replicated in an independent cohort. CMV serostatus was the only immune exposure information available for the cohort. It was suggested by the authors that the approach could potentially be generalized to other disease states and immunological phenotypes. Across donors, most TCR sequences were observed very rarely, whereas some public TCRs were present in many individuals. This cohort had only TCR beta chains sequenced, and the lack of alpha or paired-chain data limited which features could be detected. The study gave a list of under 200 TCR beta chains associated with cytomegalovirus. A further reported finding was that TCR beta sequences accurately predicted the HLA-A and HLA-B alleles for most subjects in the first cohort. Correlated functional status among segregating V segments might reflect linkage disequilibrium, but an unknown experimental factor could not be ruled out. Because counts were too low, about 17 rarely observed V segments, including chromosome 9 orphons, were excluded from the earlier analysis of 500 to 700 of the donors. A cluster of highly shared sequence variants was judged likely to be a technical artifact of the sequencing pipeline.

Receptors were amplified or captured by the immunoSEQ multiplex PCR assay. For the multiplex PCR, a mixture combining 60 forward primers for TCR Vbeta segments and 13 reverse primers for TCR Jbeta segments was used. The CDR3 region of rearranged TCR beta genes was amplified from genomic DNA with a multiplex PCR assay. The amplified TCR beta libraries were sequenced on the Illumina HiSeq System as 87-base-pair reads. The paper's data handling went like this. Across the 500 to 750 repertoires, a later analysis counted some 81 million unique TCR beta chains, approximately 10 million of which were shared by at least two donors. Raw reads were error-corrected and collapsed into unique sequences with a nearest-neighbor algorithm that merged closely related sequences to remove PCR and sequencing errors. To assign V, D and J gene segments, CDR3 sequences were aligned to IMGT reference sequences. For a sequence to be retained, at least a six-nucleotide match to both a V gene segment and a J gene segment was required. A rearrangement was called productive if the CDR3 had no stop codons and remained in frame with V and J, and every other rearrangement was called non-productive. Following IMGT convention, CDR3 was defined as the stretch from the second conserved V-encoded cysteine up to the conserved J-encoded phenylalanine. In an earlier analysis of approximately 590 of the donors, sequences lacking an unambiguous match to a single V gene segment were excluded. An earlier analysis of some 610 of the donors called V segments functional above 56.7% productive rearrangements and segregating when the between-donor standard deviation exceeded 5%. To diagnose cytomegalovirus status from the catalog of TCR beta chain sequences, a statistical classification framework was built. V and J gene assignment, in a later analysis, came from comparing TCR nucleotide sequences with IMGT/GENE-DB human TR gene sequences. The TCRdist pipeline was used in a later analysis to assign CDR3 sequences and most-parsimonious VDJ recombination scenarios. In a later analysis, every TCR beta chain was defined by the combination of its CDR3 amino acid sequence and its V-gene family, and reads without a unique V-gene family were dropped. As a way to deal with suspected cross-contamination and a sequencing artifact, a later analysis dropped 640 or so nucleotide sequences that were highly shared and had low generation probability. In a later analysis, a clonal expansion index was calculated for each public chain from normalized within-repertoire ranks of inferred template counts. In a later analysis, generation probabilities were computed with a VDJ recombination model fitted to out-of-frame rearrangements, and the resulting probabilities were checked against IGoR. In a later analysis, hypergeometric tests were used to score TCR-TCR, TCR-HLA and TCR-CMV co-occurrence, with a repertoire-size bias correction applied to TCR pairs. To estimate false discovery rates, a later analysis permuted the HLA or CMV assignments 20 times. In a later analysis, co-occurring TCRs were grouped using DBSCAN, with TCRdist sequence similarity added in when clustering inside HLA-allele-positive subsets. Repertoires with fewer than 30,000 or more than 120,000 public chains, plus five repertoires with anomalous nucleotide sharing, were excluded from co-occurrence clustering. The clones in this table, taken by TCRdb from immuneACCESS, are in-frame only. Not every clone is retained; where verified, under half of the shortfall comes from an unresolved V gene, and the cause of the rest is unknown. V, J and clone size reflect that table, while D and trimming were determined from the DNA. Counted in this sample were 170,000 or so clones; around four fifths of them appeared once. 1.1% to 1.5% of the sample goes to the ten largest clones.

In total, fewer than 750 healthy bone marrow donors made up the cohort. At the time of sampling, all cohort members were nominally healthy, though unrecorded immune exposures were likely present. The donor tested CMV seronegative and was one of the 352 seronegative cohort members. A peripheral blood sample was collected from each donor, and TCR beta sequencing was performed on peripheral blood mononuclear cells. Genomic DNA extraction from the blood cell samples was performed with the Qiagen DNeasy Blood Extraction Kit. About this clone: No antigen is known for it. No base qualities exist here, and no much larger clone lies one base off it. Distinct nucleotide sequences in the sample also encode this CDR3.

Trimming costs V 3 bases and J 3 bases, and their ends lie 12 bases apart. According to the germline V gene, CDR1 reads MGHRA and CDR2 reads YSYEKL. The cysteine opens and the phenylalanine closes a CDR3 of 14 amino acids. Of the read, only the CDR3 DNA is kept; its 42 bases are in frame from base 1. Sequenced material: PBMCs. The chain employs TRBV4-1 and TRBJ2-7; TRBD1 is a weak D gene call, 5 bases matching. This clonotype was obtained from a woman aged 30 to 39 in good health and CMV-seronegative. This receptor carries the CDR3 CASSHYIQGYEQYF. The DNA is TGCGCCAGCAGCCACTACATCCAGGGCTACGAGCAGTACTTC.